This T cell receptor (beta chain) was captured in a study of post-analysis software for immune sequencing data (dated by TCRdb to 2015 to 2017). Notes on the research overall: Relapsing-remitting, secondary progressive and progressive-relapsing multiple sclerosis were recorded as disease courses, and subtype annotation was lacking for some patients. A subset of samples was prepared in parallel using single-end sample barcoding, then pooled and co-amplified after Illumina adapter ligation. The multiple sclerosis patient repertoires were compared with more than 9 previously published healthy control repertoires from donors aged roughly 6 to 27 years. Overall study outcomes, separate from this receptor: Compared with controls, multiple sclerosis patients had significantly lower normalized Chao1 diversity, a finding suggesting substantial peripheral T-cell clonal expansion. Roughly 5 TRBV segments, including TRBV5-6, TRBV5-1 and TRBV20-1, were significantly more frequent in patients than controls. The control group was slightly older than the multiple sclerosis patient group. Direct clustering with F measure showed strong co-clustering of samples prepared in the same batch, prompting a batch-effect correction.

The CDR3, from cysteine to phenylalanine, totals 12 residues. Left in the record is the CDR3 DNA by itself, 36 bases read in frame from the first base. V loses 8 bases of germline sequence and J loses 5 bases, and the interval between the two ends is 10 bases. CDR1 and CDR2 were assigned from the germline V gene as ENHRY and SYGVKD. This clonotype has a handful of counts. Its antigen is not yet known. Base qualities are not provided; no much larger clone lies one nucleotide away. Libraries were constructed by PCR. TCRdb names Illumina HiSeq 2500 as the instrument used. To reduce PCR and sequencing biases, unique molecular identifiers were incorporated into the TCR beta cDNA libraries. Approximately 500,000 cDNA molecules were obtained for every 1 to 10 million input T cells, so each molecule roughly corresponded to one T cell. The same protocol used for the earlier healthy control dataset was applied to prepare and sequence the patient libraries. Samples belonging to the same batch were prepared together, multiplexed and sequenced on a shared HiSeq lane. The authors' analysis ran thus. MIGEC was used to process the raw barcoded reads, and molecular identifier groups with only a single read were discarded before consensus assembly and CDR3 extraction. VDJtools was used for post-analysis of the clonotype tables, and diversity was normalized by down-sampling every dataset to the size of the smallest sample. In repertoire overlap clustering, CDR3 amino acid sequences, but not nucleotide sequences, were matched to correct batch-related cross-sample contamination. TCRdb ran its own pipeline on the public reads, namely fastp trimming at Q25 and MiXCR clone calling, and kept in-frame beta chains. Records with the same CDR3 protein are collapsed into one entry carrying the most frequent genes and DNA. It is TCRdb's table, rather than the study itself, that gives the V and J calls and clone size. In all, the sample holds hundreds of thousands of distinct CDR3 sequences, and roughly 27% of those were seen once. The ten largest clones capture 0.55% to 0.65% of the sample.

To demonstrate the VDJtools post-analysis software, the study profiled TCR beta repertoires from the peripheral blood of some 13 young patients with multiple sclerosis. The patients with multiple sclerosis were children and adolescents between about 6 and 17 years of age. The TCR sequence derives from a girl between 5 and 17 years old with multiple sclerosis. The rearrangement joined TRBV10-3 to TRBJ2-1; too little of a D gene remains to name it. Sequencing used blood. For the CDR3, the sequence is CAIALGDNEQFF. DNA sequence: TGTGCCATCGCCCTCGGAGACAATGAGCAGTTCTTC.